These T cell receptor beta chains were read from a single sample in a study of human T cells and chemical hapten exposure. One entry per CDR3 protein, called by TCRdb with MiXCR from the RACE reads. The sample includes some 91,000 distinct CDR3 sequences, 27% of them seen just once. Material: whole blood, obtained in connection with sensitization to the hapten diphenylcyclopropenone (DPC). The receptors come from a man aged 35 to 55 with alopecia areata. Some clones in this sample may be carry-over from other donors' samples. The conserved cysteine and the conserved F or W are not part of the CDR3 here.

>TRBJ2-7|TRBV20-1
SARVLGGLEGYEQY
>TRBJ2-7|TRBV20-1
SATIAGVTSYEQY
>TRBJ1-6|TRBV20-1
SARDRARAGSPLH
>TRBJ1-3|TRBV12-3/TRBV12-4
ASSLPPPATGNTIY
>TRBJ1-4|TRBV6-1
ASSEFLANEKLF
>TRBJ2-1|TRBV20-1
SANAGTSSYNEQF
>TRBJ1-1|TRBV13
ASSSTSVEAF
>TRBJ2-5|TRBV12-3/TRBV12-4
ASSLADRTRKETQY
>TRBJ2-7|TRBV4-2
ASSQTGTTHEQY
>TRBJ2-6|TRBV11-2
ASSLVGRRTGANVLT
>TRBJ2-3|TRBV28
ASIRRLADFTDTQY
>TRBJ2-1|TRBV27
ASSSWGERENEQF
>TRBJ1-2|TRBV7-9
AIPDSRGGDT
>TRBJ2-3|TRBV28
ASSLGGPSTDTQY
>TRBJ2-3|TRBV27
ASSYQGQGGDTQY
>TRBJ2-7|TRBV7-2
ASSLPLAGEQY
>TRBJ2-3|TRBV12-3/TRBV12-4
ASSLGGGTDTQY
>TRBJ2-7|TRBV6-2/TRBV6-3
ASNQGVEGYEQY
>TRBJ2-5|TRBV12-3/TRBV12-4
ASSMSGKGETQY
>TRBJ2-7|TRBV12-3/TRBV12-4
ASRVTGGEQY
>TRBJ1-2|TRBV3-1
ASSQDQGRYGYT
>TRBJ2-7|TRBV7-2
ASSLRQGEQY
>TRBJ1-1|TRBV6-2/TRBV6-3
ASSPGTGRSTEAF
>TRBJ1-4|TRBV7-9
AGGLDEKLF
>TRBJ2-2|TRBV7-9
ASSRWRGEGTGELF
>TRBJ2-3|TRBV20-1
SAREGARNTDTQY
>TRBJ2-1|TRBV6-5
ASSYSRGSRNEQF
>TRBJ2-3|TRBV20-1
SAPGRSGGTDTQY
>TRBJ1-4|TRBV4-1
ASSQDLSDILEKLF
>TRBJ2-3|TRBV7-2
ASSKGVGTSRTDTQY
>TRBJ2-3|TRBV12-3/TRBV12-4
ASSLWTGGMGTDTQY
>TRBJ2-7|TRBV28
ASNSRGGRYEQY
>TRBJ2-7|TRBV20-1
SARGWEGPSEQY